The 14 T cell receptor beta chains in this list originate from one sample, sequenced in a study of blood T cells in healthy people across ages. Next came a second PCR, run for about 6 to 12 cycles, which used a sample-barcoded 5' primer along with a J-beta primer mix. TCRdb ran MiXCR on the 5' RACE reads and lists one entry per CDR3 protein. The data contain about 580,000 distinct CDR3 sequences, around 50% of them singletons. What was sequenced was blood. These receptors were obtained from a man older than 75 in good health.

This clonotype was observed a handful of times. The rearrangement joins TRBV3-1 to TRBJ2-3; 10 positions agree with TRBD2. Unmatched junction bases numbered 3, after V lost 1 base and J lost 2 bases. CDR3 size: 16 residues. Germline V lookup: CDR1 LGHDT, CDR2 YNNKEL (reference sequence). The CDR3 loop reads CASSQGSGGATDTQYF. The CDR3 DNA reads TGTGCCAGCAGCCAAGGGAGCGGGGGGGCCACAGATACGCAGTATTTT.

J is TRBJ1-5 and V is TRBV6-5; unclear D gene. The CDR3 spans 13 residues. Germline CDR1 reads MNHEY; CDR2 reads SVGAGI. Between the trimmed V and J ends, which lost 6 bases and 3 bases, there was a span of 9 bases. CDR3 sequence reads: CASRVANNQPQHF. CDR3 nucleotide sequence: TGTGCCAGCAGGGTAGCGAACAATCAGCCCCAGCATTTT.

As for this clonotype: This may stem from a read error, because a much larger clone lies one nucleotide away. The V gene is TRBV6-6, the J gene TRBJ2-1, with D possibly being TRBD2 (5 bases). Matching the DNA end better, TRBJ2-7 makes the J call doubtful. The CDR3 spans 13 residues. Germline assignment: CDR1 MNHNY and CDR2 SVGAGI (reference sequence). DNA of the CDR3: TGTGCCAGCGGGCTAGCATCCTACAATGAGCAGTACTTC. Protein: CASGLASYNEQYF.

The chain recombines TRBV5-1 with TRBJ1-1, with 8 bases fitting TRBD1. The CDR3 spans 14 residues. Germline lookup yields CDR1 SGHRS and CDR2 YFSETQ. After removal of 4 bases from V and 2 bases from J, the junction contained 4 bases not matched to a gene. In DNA form, the CDR3 reads TGCGCCAGCAGCCGGGACAGGCTCAACACTGAAGCTTTCTTT. It yields the protein CASSRDRLNTEAFF.

This clonotype was counted between two and nine times. The chain is built from TRBV20-1 and TRBJ1-1; D is unresolved. Germline CDR1 is DFQATT and CDR2 is SNEGSKA (reference sequence). CDR3 length: 12 amino acids. Between the trimmed V and J ends, which lost 4 bases and 0 bases, there was a span of 6 bases. The CDR3 DNA reads TGCAGTGCTACAACCATGAACACTGAAGCTTTCTTT. It yields the protein CSATTMNTEAFF.

V gene TRBV29-1 combines with J gene TRBJ2-7; D not certain. This CDR3 has 12 amino acids. With 4 bases removed from V and 5 bases from J, the gap between germline ends came to 12 bases. The germline gives CDR1 SQVTM, CDR2 ANQGSEA. CDR3 in DNA: TGCAGCGTTGGTTTGGGGAAGGACGAGCAGTACTTC. This translates into CSVGLGKDEQYF.

V is TRBV7-2 and J is TRBJ2-5; D tentatively fits TRBD1 or TRBD2 (5 bases each). Germline lookup yields CDR1 SGHTA and CDR2 FQGNSA. The V end lost 5 bases, the J end lost 2 bases, and 15 bases lay between the germline ends. CDR3 length: 15 residues. The CDR3 spells CASSIPGRPQETQYF. CDR3 nucleotides: TGTGCCAGCAGCATCCCGGGACGGCCACAAGAGACCCAGTACTTC.

The chain uses TRBV5-1 and TRBJ1-4; D not certain. V shed 2 bases and J shed 0 bases, with 8 bases lying between them. Looked up from germline, CDR1 is SGHRS and CDR2 is YFSETQ. CDR3 length: 15 amino acids. CDR3 DNA sequence: TGCGCCAGCAGCTTCAACACGGCAACTAATGAAAAACTGTTTTTT. It codes for CASSFNTATNEKLFF.

This clonotype was recorded many times. CDR3 in amino acids: CSARAGQGNEQFF. DNA of the CDR3: TGCAGTGCTAGGGCGGGACAGGGGAATGAGCAGTTCTTC. The V call is TRBV20-1, the J call TRBJ2-1; 10 bases map to TRBD1. The CDR3 has 13 residues. With V trimmed by 3 bases and J by 7 bases, 3 bases remained unmatched. From germline, CDR1 is DFQATT and CDR2 SNEGSKA (reference sequence).

This clonotype came up a few times. V is TRBV27 and J is TRBJ2-3; 7 bases align to TRBD1. Germline values: CDR1 MNHEY, CDR2 SMNVEV (reference sequence). After removal of 5 bases from V and 4 bases from J, the junction contained 9 bases not matched to a gene. The CDR3 has 15 amino acids. The CDR3 DNA is TGTGCCAGCAGTCGGCTCGACCAGGGGGCAGATACGCAGTATTTT. The encoded protein is CASSRLDQGADTQYF.

The chain couples TRBV4-3 to TRBJ2-4; the D gene could be TRBD1 or TRBD2 (6 bases each). Judging by the DNA end, TRBJ2-7 fits better; the J call may be wrong. The germline V gene has CDR1 LGHNA and CDR2 YSLEER. This CDR3 has 15 amino acids. This chain's CDR3 is CASSQAPGASYEQYF. For the CDR3, the DNA is TGCGCCAGCAGCCAAGCCCCGGGGGCATCATACGAGCAGTACTTC.

In this sample, this clonotype turned up a few times. V is TRBV27 and J is TRBJ1-2; 10 bases align to TRBD1. The CDR3 contains 14 residues. The germline V gene encodes CDR1 MNHEY and CDR2 SMNVEV (reference sequence). With V trimmed by 6 bases and J by 3 bases, 4 bases remained unmatched. The chain's CDR3 is CASRTGQGDYGYTF. The CDR3 bases are TGTGCCAGCAGAACTGGACAGGGGGACTATGGCTACACCTTC.

In regard to this clonotype: This may be a read error, as it is one base from a much larger clone. The chain combines TRBV6-5 with TRBJ2-7; a weak D match, TRBD1 (5 bases). Germline V gene data show CDR1 as MNHEY and CDR2 as SVGAGI. The CDR3 loop spans 13 amino acids. Trimming took 7 bases from V and 7 from J, leaving 17 bases between them. The CDR3 DNA follows: TGTGCCAGCAAGGGGCCCTACCCTAATGAGCAGTACTTC. Translated: CASKGPYPNEQYF.

The CDR3 region has the DNA TGCAGTGCTAGAGATTTGGGGCATGAGCAGTTCTTC. This sequence encodes CSARDLGHEQFF. This chain links TRBV20-1 with TRBJ2-1, with D maybe TRBD1 (5 bases). The germline V gene encodes CDR1 DFQATT and CDR2 SNEGSKA (reference sequence). Trimming removed 0 bases from V and 8 bases from J, with 8 bases in between. The CDR3 has 12 residues.